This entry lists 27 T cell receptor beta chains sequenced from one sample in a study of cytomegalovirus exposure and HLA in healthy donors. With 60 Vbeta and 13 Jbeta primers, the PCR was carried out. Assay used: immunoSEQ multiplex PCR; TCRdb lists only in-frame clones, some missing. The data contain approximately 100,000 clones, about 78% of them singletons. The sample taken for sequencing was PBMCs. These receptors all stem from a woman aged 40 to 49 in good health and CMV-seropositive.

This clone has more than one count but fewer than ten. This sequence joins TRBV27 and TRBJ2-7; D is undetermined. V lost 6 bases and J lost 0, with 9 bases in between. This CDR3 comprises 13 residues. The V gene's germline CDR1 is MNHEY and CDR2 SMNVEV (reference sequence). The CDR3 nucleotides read TGTGCCAGCAGCCCCTGGAGCTCCTACGAGCAGTACTTC. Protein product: CASSPWSSYEQYF.

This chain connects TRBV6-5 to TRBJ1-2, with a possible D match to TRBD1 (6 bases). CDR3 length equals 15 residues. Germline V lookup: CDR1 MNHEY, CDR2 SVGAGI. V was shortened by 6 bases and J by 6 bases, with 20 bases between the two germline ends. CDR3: CASSQRTAPYHGYTF. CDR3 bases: TGTGCCAGCAGCCAAAGGACAGCACCGTACCATGGCTACACCTTC.

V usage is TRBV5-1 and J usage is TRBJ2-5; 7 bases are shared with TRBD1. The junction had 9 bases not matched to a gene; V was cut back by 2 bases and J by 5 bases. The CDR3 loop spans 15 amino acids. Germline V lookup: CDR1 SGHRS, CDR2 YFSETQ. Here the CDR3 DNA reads TGCGCCAGCAGCTTACTTGACAGGGACGAGGAGACCCAGTACTTC. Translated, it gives CASSLLDRDEETQYF.

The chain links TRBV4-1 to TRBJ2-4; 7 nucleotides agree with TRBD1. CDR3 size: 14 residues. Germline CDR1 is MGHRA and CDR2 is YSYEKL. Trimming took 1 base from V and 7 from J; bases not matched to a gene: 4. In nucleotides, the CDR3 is TGCGCCAGCAGCCAAGGGTTAGGGGGCAACATTCAGTACTTC. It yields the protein CASSQGLGGNIQYF.

In nucleotides, the CDR3 is TGTGCCATCAGTGAGTCGTTGGGGCAGGGTAGAGAGCGGGGTTCTCAAGAGACCCAGTACTTC. This gives the protein CAISESLGQGRERGSQETQYF. The chain uses TRBV10-3 and TRBJ2-5; 7 nucleotides line up with TRBD2. The CDR3 runs to 21 residues. The J segment lost 2 bases and the V segment lost 0 bases, leaving 21 bases of the junction unmatched. Germline loops: CDR1 ENHRY, CDR2 SYGVKD.

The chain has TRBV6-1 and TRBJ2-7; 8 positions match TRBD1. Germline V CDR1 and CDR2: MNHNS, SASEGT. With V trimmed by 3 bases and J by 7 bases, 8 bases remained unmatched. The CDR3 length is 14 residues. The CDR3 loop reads CASSDAGGAGEQYF. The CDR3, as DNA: TGTGCCAGCAGTGACGCAGGGGGCGCGGGGGAGCAGTACTTC.

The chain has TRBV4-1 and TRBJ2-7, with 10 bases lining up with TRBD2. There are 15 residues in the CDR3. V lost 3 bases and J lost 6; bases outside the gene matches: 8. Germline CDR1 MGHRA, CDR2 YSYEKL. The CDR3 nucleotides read TGCGCCAGCAGCCAGATGGGAGCTAGCGGGGGCGAGCAGTACTTC. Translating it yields CASSQMGASGGEQYF.

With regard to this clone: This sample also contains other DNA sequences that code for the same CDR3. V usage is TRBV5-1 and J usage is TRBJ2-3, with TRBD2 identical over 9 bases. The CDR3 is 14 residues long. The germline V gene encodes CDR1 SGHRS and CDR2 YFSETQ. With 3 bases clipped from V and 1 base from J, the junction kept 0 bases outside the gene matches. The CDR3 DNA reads TGCGCCAGCAGCTGGACTAGCGGCACAGATACGCAGTATTTT. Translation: CASSWTSGTDTQYF.

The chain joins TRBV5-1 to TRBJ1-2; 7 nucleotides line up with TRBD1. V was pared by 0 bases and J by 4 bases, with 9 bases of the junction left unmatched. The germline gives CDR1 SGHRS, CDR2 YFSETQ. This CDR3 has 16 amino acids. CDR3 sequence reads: CASSLAAQGSGYGYTF. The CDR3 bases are TGCGCCAGCAGCTTGGCCGCACAGGGGTCAGGCTATGGCTACACCTTC. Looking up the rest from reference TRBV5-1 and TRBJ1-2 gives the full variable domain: KAGVTQTPRYLIKTRGQQVTLSCSPISGHRSVSWYQQTPGQGLQFLFEYFSETQRNKGNFPGRFSGRQFSNSRSEMNVSTLELGDSALYLCASSLAAQGSGYGYTFGSGTRLTVV.

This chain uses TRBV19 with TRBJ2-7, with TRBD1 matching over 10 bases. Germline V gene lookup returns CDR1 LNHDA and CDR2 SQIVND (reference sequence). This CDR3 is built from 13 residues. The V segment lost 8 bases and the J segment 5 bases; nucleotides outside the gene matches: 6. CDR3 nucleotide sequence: TGTGCCAGTCGGACCGGGACAGGGGACGAGCAGTACTTC. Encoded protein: CASRTGTGDEQYF.

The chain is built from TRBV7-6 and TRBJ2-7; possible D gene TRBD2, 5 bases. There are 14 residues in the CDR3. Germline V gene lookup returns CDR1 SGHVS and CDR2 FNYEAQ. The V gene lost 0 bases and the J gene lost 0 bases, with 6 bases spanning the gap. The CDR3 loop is CASSLAGSSYEQYF. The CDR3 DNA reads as TGTGCCAGCAGCTTAGCGGGGAGCTCCTACGAGCAGTACTTC.

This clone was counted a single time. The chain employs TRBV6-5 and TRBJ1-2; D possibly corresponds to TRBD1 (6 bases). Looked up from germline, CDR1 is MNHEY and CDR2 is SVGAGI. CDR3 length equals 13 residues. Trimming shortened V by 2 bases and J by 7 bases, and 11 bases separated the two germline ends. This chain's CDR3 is CASSYPQGRGYTF. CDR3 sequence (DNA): TGTGCCAGCAGTTACCCACAGGGTCGTGGCTACACCTTC.

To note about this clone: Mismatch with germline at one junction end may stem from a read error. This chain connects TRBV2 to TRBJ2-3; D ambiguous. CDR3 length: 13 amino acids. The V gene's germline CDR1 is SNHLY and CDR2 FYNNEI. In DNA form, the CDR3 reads TGTGCCAGCAGTGGAACACTCGGAGATTCGCAGTATTTT. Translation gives CASSGTLGDSQYF.

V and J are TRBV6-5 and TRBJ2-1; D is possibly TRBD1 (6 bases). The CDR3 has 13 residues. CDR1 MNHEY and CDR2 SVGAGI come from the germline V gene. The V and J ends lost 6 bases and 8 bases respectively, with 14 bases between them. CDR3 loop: CASSRGSGDEQFF. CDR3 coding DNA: TGTGCCAGCAGCCGCGGTTCAGGGGATGAGCAGTTCTTC.

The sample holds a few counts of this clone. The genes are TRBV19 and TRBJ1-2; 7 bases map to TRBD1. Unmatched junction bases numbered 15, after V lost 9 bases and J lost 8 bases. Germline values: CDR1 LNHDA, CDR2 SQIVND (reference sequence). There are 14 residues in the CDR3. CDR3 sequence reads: CASRHLDREGGYTF. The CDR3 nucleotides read TGTGCCAGCCGCCATCTTGACAGGGAAGGGGGCTACACCTTC.

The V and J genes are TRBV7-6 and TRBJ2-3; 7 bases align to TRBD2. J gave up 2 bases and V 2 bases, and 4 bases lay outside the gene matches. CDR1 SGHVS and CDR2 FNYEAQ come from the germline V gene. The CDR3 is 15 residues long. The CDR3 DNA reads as TGTGCCAGCAGCTTAAGGCGGGGGAACACAGATACGCAGTATTTT. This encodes CASSLRRGNTDTQYF.

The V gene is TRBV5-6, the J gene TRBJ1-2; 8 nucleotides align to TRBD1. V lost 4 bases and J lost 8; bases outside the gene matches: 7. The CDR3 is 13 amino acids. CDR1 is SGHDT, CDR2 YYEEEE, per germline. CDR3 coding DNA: TGTGCCAGCAGCACAGGGGGAAGCTTCGGCTACACCTTC. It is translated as CASSTGGSFGYTF.

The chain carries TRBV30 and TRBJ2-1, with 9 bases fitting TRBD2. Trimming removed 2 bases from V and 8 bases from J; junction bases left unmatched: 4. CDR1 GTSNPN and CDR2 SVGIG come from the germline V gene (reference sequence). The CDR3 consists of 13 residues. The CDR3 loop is CAWSLLAGYEQFF. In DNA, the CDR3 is TGTGCCTGGAGTTTGCTAGCGGGGTATGAGCAGTTCTTC.

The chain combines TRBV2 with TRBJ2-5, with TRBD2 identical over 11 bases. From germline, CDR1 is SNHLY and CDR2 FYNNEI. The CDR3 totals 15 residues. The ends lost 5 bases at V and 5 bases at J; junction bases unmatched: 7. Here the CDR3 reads CASSLLAGGKETQYF. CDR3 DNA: TGTGCCAGCAGTTTATTAGCGGGGGGGAAGGAGACCCAGTACTTC.

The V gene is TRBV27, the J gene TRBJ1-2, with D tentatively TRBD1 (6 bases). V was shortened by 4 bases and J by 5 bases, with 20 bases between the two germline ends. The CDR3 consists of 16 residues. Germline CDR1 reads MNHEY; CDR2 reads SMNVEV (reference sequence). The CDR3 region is CASSSHTGKVSYGYTF. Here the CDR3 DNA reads TGTGCCAGCAGTTCCCACACAGGGAAGGTATCATATGGCTACACCTTC.

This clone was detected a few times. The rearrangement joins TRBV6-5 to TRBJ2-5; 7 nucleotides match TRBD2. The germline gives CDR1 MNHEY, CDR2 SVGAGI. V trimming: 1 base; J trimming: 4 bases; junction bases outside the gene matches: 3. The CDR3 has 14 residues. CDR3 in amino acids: CASSYFSGVETQYF. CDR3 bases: TGTGCCAGCAGTTACTTCAGCGGGGTAGAGACCCAGTACTTC.

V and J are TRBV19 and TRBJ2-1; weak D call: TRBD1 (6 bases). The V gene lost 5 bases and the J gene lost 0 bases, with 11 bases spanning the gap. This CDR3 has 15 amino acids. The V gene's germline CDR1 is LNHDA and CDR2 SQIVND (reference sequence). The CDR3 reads CASSLDSSSYNEQFF. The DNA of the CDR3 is TGTGCCAGTAGTTTGGACAGCAGCTCCTACAATGAGCAGTTCTTC.

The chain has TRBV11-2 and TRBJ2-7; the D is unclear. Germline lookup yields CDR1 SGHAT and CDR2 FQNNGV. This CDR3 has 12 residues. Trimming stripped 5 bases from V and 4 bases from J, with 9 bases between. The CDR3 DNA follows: TGTGCCAGCAGCCCATTGAGATACGAGCAGTACTTC. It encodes CASSPLRYEQYF. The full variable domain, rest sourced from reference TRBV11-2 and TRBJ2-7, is EAGVAQSPRYKIIEKRQSVAFWCNPISGHATLYWYQQILGQGPKLLIQFQNNGVVDDSQLPKDRFSAERLKGVDSTLKIQPAKLEDSAVYLCASSPLRYEQYFGPGTRLTVT.

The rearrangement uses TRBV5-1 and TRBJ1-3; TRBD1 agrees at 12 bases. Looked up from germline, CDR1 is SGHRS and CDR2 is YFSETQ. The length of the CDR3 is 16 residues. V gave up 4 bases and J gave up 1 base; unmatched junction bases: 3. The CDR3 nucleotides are TGCGCCAGCAGCCTGGGACAGGGGGCTTCTGGAAACACCATATATTTT. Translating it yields CASSLGQGASGNTIYF.

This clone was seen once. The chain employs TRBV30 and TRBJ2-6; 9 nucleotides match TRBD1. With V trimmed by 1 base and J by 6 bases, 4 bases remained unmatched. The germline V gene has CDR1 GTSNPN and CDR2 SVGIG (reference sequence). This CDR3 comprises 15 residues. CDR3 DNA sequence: TGTGCCTGGAGTGAAGGGACAGGGTTGGCCAACGTCCTGACTTTC. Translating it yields CAWSEGTGLANVLTF.

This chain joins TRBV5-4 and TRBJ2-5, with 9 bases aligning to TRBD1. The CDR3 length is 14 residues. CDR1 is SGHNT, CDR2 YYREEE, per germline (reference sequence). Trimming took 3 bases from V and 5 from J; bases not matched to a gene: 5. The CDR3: CASSSQGAGETQYF. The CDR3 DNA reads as TGTGCCAGCAGCTCACAGGGGGCGGGGGAGACCCAGTACTTC.

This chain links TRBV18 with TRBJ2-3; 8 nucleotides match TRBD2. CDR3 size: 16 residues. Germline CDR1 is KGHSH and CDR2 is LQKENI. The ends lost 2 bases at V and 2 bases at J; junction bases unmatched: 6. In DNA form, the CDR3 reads TGTGCCAGCTCACCAATAAGCGGGGGATCCACAGATACGCAGTATTTT. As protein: CASSPISGGSTDTQYF.